The 25 T cell receptor beta chains below all came from one sample that was sequenced in a study of control samples from healthy donors and cancer patients. Sequencing was performed with immunoSEQ multiplex PCR; in TCRdb, only in-frame clones are kept and a portion is missing. This table has roughly 130,000 clones, 90% appearing once. The sample consisted of blood. The receptors here all came from a man between 18 and 35 years old in good health.

The sample holds one count of this clone. V and J are TRBV6-6 and TRBJ1-5; no firm D call. The CDR3 totals 14 residues. V gave up 7 bases and J gave up 4 bases, with 14 bases separating them. Germline V lookup: CDR1 MNHNY, CDR2 SVGAGI (reference sequence). CDR3 sequence (DNA): TGTGCCAGCACCCCTGGACGGATTAATCAGCCCCAGCATTTT. It is translated as CASTPGRINQPQHF.

This clone is a singleton in its sample. Other DNA sequences in the sample encode the same CDR3. The chain combines TRBV18 with TRBJ1-1; D gene uncertain. Deletions cut 3 bases from V and 1 base from J, with 6 bases between. Germline-derived CDR1 and CDR2 are KGHSH and LQKENI. The CDR3 covers 13 residues. In DNA, the CDR3 is TGTGCCAGCTCACCCGGACGGAACACTGAAGCTTTCTTT. Translation gives CASSPGRNTEAFF.

CDR3 bases: TGTGCCAGCAGTGGCGGGGACAGCTATGGCTACACCTTC. Translating it yields CASSGGDSYGYTF. The genes are TRBV27 and TRBJ1-2; 7 nucleotides line up with TRBD1. V lost 5 bases, J lost 4 bases, and 4 bases stayed unmatched. CDR1 MNHEY and CDR2 SMNVEV come from the germline V gene (reference sequence). The CDR3 is 13 amino acids.

The chain links TRBV10-3 to TRBJ1-1; D perhaps matches TRBD1 (5 bases). The CDR3 consists of 15 residues. V lost 4 bases and J lost 1, with 13 bases in between. In germline, CDR1 is ENHRY, CDR2 SYGVKD. In DNA form, the CDR3 reads TGTGCCATCAGTGGGTCTGGACACCCGAACACTGAAGCTTTCTTT. This sequence encodes CAISGSGHPNTEAFF.

The rearrangement joins TRBV4-3 to TRBJ2-3, with D uncertain. In germline, CDR1 is LGHNA, CDR2 YSLEER. V lost 2 bases to trimming and J lost 2 bases, with 8 bases between them. The CDR3 has 14 amino acids. The CDR3 DNA reads TGCGCCAGCAGCCAACAGGACCCCACAGATACGCAGTATTTT. Its translation: CASSQQDPTDTQYF.

The rearrangement links TRBV28 to TRBJ2-1; D may correspond to TRBD1 or TRBD2 (6 bases each). The ends were cut back, 2 bases at V and 8 bases at J, with 10 bases in the middle. Germline V gives CDR1 MDHEN, CDR2 SYDVKM. The CDR3 length is 13 residues. CDR3 in DNA: TGTGCCAGCAGTTTAGGGGGGCAAGATGAGCAGTTCTTC. This gives the protein CASSLGGQDEQFF.

This clone showed up just once. The chain carries TRBV6-5 and TRBJ2-1; 8 bases match TRBD2. V was clipped by 8 bases and J by 7 bases; unmatched bases: 7. The CDR3 covers 13 residues. CDR1 is MNHEY, CDR2 SVGAGI, per germline. The CDR3 DNA is TGTGCCAGCGGGCCGGGAGGGCCAAATGAGCAGTTCTTC. Its translation is CASGPGGPNEQFF.

In this sample, this clone turned up once. The V call is TRBV20-1, the J call TRBJ2-1; D is undetermined. Germline lookup yields CDR1 DFQATT and CDR2 SNEGSKA (reference sequence). This CDR3 spans 11 amino acids. V was pared by 3 bases and J by 7 bases, with 7 bases between. The DNA of the CDR3 is TGCAGTGCTAGTGGGCGAAATGAGCAGTTCTTC. Translating it yields CSASGRNEQFF.

The CDR3 protein is CASSVGQTSYGYTF. In nucleotides, the CDR3 is TGTGCCAGCAGCGTGGGTCAGACTAGCTATGGCTACACCTTC. V and J are TRBV3-1 (or the pseudogene TRBV3-2) and TRBJ1-2, with D hard to call. The CDR3 is 14 amino acids. Germline CDR1 reads LGHDT; CDR2 reads YNNKEL (reference sequence). Deletions cut 5 bases from V and 4 bases from J, with 14 bases between.

This clone occurred once. The J gene is TRBJ2-2, the V gene TRBV6-6; 11 bases align to TRBD1. This CDR3 has 15 residues. Germline lookup yields CDR1 MNHNY and CDR2 SVGAGI (reference sequence). J gave up 5 bases and V 5 bases, and 4 bases lay outside the gene matches. CDR3 sequence (DNA): TGTGCCAGCAGTGGGACAGGGGGTCGGACCGGGGAGCTGTTTTTT. Residues: CASSGTGGRTGELFF.

The chain uses TRBV3-1 (or the pseudogene TRBV3-2) and TRBJ1-5; D unresolved. The germline gives CDR1 LGHDT, CDR2 YNNKEL (reference sequence). V was cut by 1 base and J by 7 bases, with 8 bases left in between. This CDR3 has 13 residues. In DNA form, the CDR3 reads TGTGCCAGCAGCCAAGGGAGTGAGCAGCCCCAGCATTTT. This codes for CASSQGSEQPQHF.

V usage is TRBV14 and J usage is TRBJ1-1; D not certain. The CDR3 is 13 residues long. Germline V gene lookup returns CDR1 SGHDN and CDR2 FVKESK. Trimming removed 4 bases at V and 4 bases at J, with 10 bases between. The CDR3 DNA sequence: TGTGCCAGCAGCCGAGACTGGGGCACTGAAGCTTTCTTT. Amino acids: CASSRDWGTEAFF.

This chain joins TRBV7-3 and TRBJ2-3; 7 nucleotides align to TRBD2. Trimming cost V 5 bases and J 0 bases; bases outside gene matches: 8. This CDR3 has 16 residues. Germline V gives CDR1 SGHTA, CDR2 FQGTGA. This CDR3 is CASSPGTTLSTDTQYF. The CDR3 DNA sequence: TGTGCCAGCAGCCCCGGGACTACCTTAAGCACAGATACGCAGTATTTT.

The chain couples TRBV7-9 to TRBJ2-7; perhaps TRBD2 as D (5 bases). Germline values: CDR1 SEHNR, CDR2 FQNEAQ (reference sequence). Trimming pared 4 bases from V and 2 bases from J, leaving 12 bases between. CDR3 size: 14 residues. The DNA of the CDR3 is TGTGCCAGCAGCTCGCCCACGGGGACCTACGAGCAGTACTTC. Encoded protein: CASSSPTGTYEQYF.

The chain is built from TRBV14 and TRBJ2-1; D might be TRBD2 (5 bases). Germline V lookup: CDR1 SGHDN, CDR2 FVKESK. The CDR3 extends over 15 amino acids. V lost 0 bases and J lost 10, with 16 bases in between. The CDR3 sequence: CASSQEVGGPYEQFF. The CDR3 coding sequence is TGTGCCAGCAGCCAAGAAGTAGGCGGGCCATACGAGCAGTTCTTC. The full variable domain, completed using reference TRBV14 and TRBJ2-1, is EAGVTQFPSHSVIEKGQTVTLRCDPISGHDNLYWYRRVMGKEIKFLLHFVKESKQDESGMPNNRFLAERTGGTYSTLKVQPAELEDSGVYFCASSQEVGGPYEQFFGPGTRLTVL.

V usage is TRBV20-1 and J usage is TRBJ1-5; 8 bases are a match to TRBD1. In germline, CDR1 is DFQATT, CDR2 SNEGSKA (reference sequence). The CDR3 contains 15 residues. The junction had 11 bases not matched to a gene; V was cut back by 3 bases and J by 7 bases. CDR3 region: CSASARDRGNQPQHF. Written as DNA, the CDR3 is TGCAGTGCTAGTGCAAGAGACAGGGGAAACCAGCCCCAGCATTTT.

The chain's CDR3 is CAWSVRGGGDRNSPLHF. CDR3 nucleotides: TGTGCCTGGAGCGTTCGCGGGGGCGGGGATAGAAATTCACCCCTCCACTTT. The chain links TRBV30 to TRBJ1-6; TRBD1 is a possible D gene (6 bases). Per germline, CDR1 GTSNPN and CDR2 SVGIG (reference sequence). Trimming left V 3 bases short and J 7 bases short, with 22 bases between. This CDR3 region has 17 residues.

The J gene is TRBJ1-1, the V gene TRBV29-1; D is ambiguous. CDR3 length: 13 amino acids. V was clipped by 4 bases and J by 0 bases, with 9 bases between them. The germline CDR1 and CDR2 sequences are SQVTM and ANQGSEA. The CDR3 region has the DNA TGCAGCGTTGTTGGCAGGCTGAACACTGAAGCTTTCTTT. Amino acids: CSVVGRLNTEAFF.

The chain joins TRBV18 to TRBJ2-2; D ambiguous. The germline V gene has CDR1 KGHSH and CDR2 LQKENI. Trimming left V 3 bases short and J 4 bases short, with 6 bases between. The CDR3 is made up of 13 amino acids. This chain's CDR3 is CASSPTTTGELFF. For the CDR3, the DNA is TGTGCCAGCTCACCGACGACCACCGGGGAGCTGTTTTTT.

J is TRBJ2-7 and V is TRBV15; TRBD1 agrees at 8 bases. The CDR3 sequence is 15 residues long. Germline V gives CDR1 LNHNV, CDR2 YYDKDF (reference sequence). V lost 7 bases, J lost 0 bases, and 8 bases stayed unmatched. The chain's CDR3 is CATTLGQGSSYEQYV. The DNA for the CDR3 is TGTGCCACCACCCTAGGACAGGGTAGCTCCTACGAGCAGTACGTC.

CDR3 residues: CASSDPPLAGRATGELFF. Written as DNA, the CDR3 is TGTGCCAGCAGTGATCCCCCCCTCGCCGGGAGGGCCACCGGGGAGCTGTTTTTT. The rearrangement links TRBV25-1 to TRBJ2-2; 8 nucleotides align to TRBD2. The CDR3 length is 18 residues. The germline V gene has CDR1 MGHDK and CDR2 SYGVNS. The V segment lost 3 bases and the J segment 4 bases; nucleotides outside the gene matches: 13.

The table lists this clone with a few counts. The CDR3: CASSSASRNDSPLHF. CDR3 bases: TGTGCCAGCAGCTCCGCCTCACGTAATGATTCACCCCTCCACTTT. This chain links TRBV7-9 with TRBJ1-6; D uncertain. V lost 4 bases and J 8 bases, leaving 15 bases between the germline ends. Germline V gene data show CDR1 as SEHNR and CDR2 as FQNEAQ (reference sequence). There are 15 residues in the CDR3.

The V and J genes are TRBV7-2 and TRBJ1-3; 10 bases match TRBD1. V lost 1 base to trimming and J lost 2 bases; unmatched junction nucleotides: 2. CDR1 is SGHTA and CDR2 is FQGNSA in the germline V gene. CDR3 length equals 16 residues. The DNA for the CDR3 is TGTGCCAGCAGCTTAGTGGGGACAGGGGCTGGAAACACCATATATTTT. Amino acids: CASSLVGTGAGNTIYF.

The chain is built from TRBV6-5 and TRBJ1-6, with unresolved D. Trimming removed 4 bases at V and 0 bases at J, with 10 bases between. CDR1 and CDR2 from the germline V gene are MNHEY and SVGAGI. The CDR3 loop spans 16 amino acids. The DNA of the CDR3 is TGTGCCAGCAGTTCCGACAAAAGCTCCTATAATTCACCCCTCCACTTT. Residues: CASSSDKSSYNSPLHF.

This chain links TRBV11-2 with TRBJ2-7, with 8 bases fitting TRBD2. Germline V CDR1 and CDR2: SGHAT, FQNNGV. The J segment lost 3 bases and the V segment lost 3 bases, leaving 4 bases of the junction unmatched. The CDR3 is made up of 14 amino acids. The CDR3, as DNA: TGTGCCAGCAGCTTGATAGCGGGGATCTACGAGCAGTACTTC. Its translation is CASSLIAGIYEQYF.